This T cell receptor (beta chain) was recorded in a study of molecular identifiers for immune sequencing clone quantification. General study points: Highly expanded clone sizes could be underestimated through barcode sharing by identical TCR molecules. The study found clones above 20 RNA copies held over 98% of effector molecules and under 1% in naive cells.

Making the bulk TCR libraries relied on previously described methods and listed TCR primers. TCRdb itself ran the PCR reads through MiXCR, one entry per CDR3 protein. Of over 85,000 distinct CDR3 sequences detected, about 21% appear once; the ten largest clones hold around 1.1%. Germline CDR1 reads MNHEY; CDR2 reads SMNVEV (reference sequence). The CDR3 has 17 amino acids. Trimming left V 5 bases short and J 0 bases short, with 17 bases between. Sorting defined naive CD8 T cells as CD8+CD4-CCR7+CD45RA+. This clonotype came up many times. Its antigen is not identified. This clonotype was sampled from a human donor in good health. Some libraries in this study had Jurkat cell RNA spiked in. The V and J genes are TRBV27 and TRBJ1-5; D possibly corresponds to TRBD1 (5 bases). The sample consisted of naive CD8+ T cells from blood, with Jurkat cell RNA spiked in. Subset: FACS-sorted CD8+CD4-CCR7+CD45RA+ naive T cells. CDR3 DNA sequence: TGTGCCAGCAGTATGGGGCAGCTTTTTGGTAGCAATCAGCCCCAGCATTTT. Encoded protein: CASSMGQLFGSNQPQHF.